These 21 T cell receptor beta chains were all obtained from the same sample, sequenced in a study of tumor-infiltrating lymphocytes in oesophageal squamous cell carcinoma. TCRdb processed the PCR reads anew with MiXCR; each CDR3 protein has one entry. Among approximately 17,000 distinct CDR3 sequences listed, 44% were seen once. The material sequenced was blood. Source of these receptors: a female donor with esophageal squamous cell carcinoma.

This clonotype has just a few counts. CDR3 in amino acids: CASGFADTQYF. The CDR3 nucleotides read TGTGCCAGTGGGTTTGCAGATACGCAGTATTTT. The chain is built from TRBV7-3 and TRBJ2-3, with no clear D. V lost 9 bases and J 4 bases, leaving 8 bases between the germline ends. This CDR3 contains 11 residues. The germline gives CDR1 SGHTA, CDR2 FQGTGA.

This clonotype was counted ten times or more. CDR3 bases: TGTGCCAGTAGTATGGGGGGGTACACCGGGGAGCTGTTTTTT. It translates to CASSMGGYTGELFF. V and J are TRBV19 and TRBJ2-2; 7 bases are a match to TRBD2. Germline CDR1 reads LNHDA; CDR2 reads SQIVND (reference sequence). V shed 3 bases and J 3 bases; nucleotides not matched to a gene: 1. The CDR3 covers 14 residues.

This clonotype was seen repeatedly, ten times or more. This chain joins TRBV5-4 and TRBJ1-3; maybe TRBD1 (6 bases). V was cut by 0 bases and J by 4 bases, with 14 bases left in between. CDR3 length: 16 amino acids. Germline V CDR1 and CDR2: SGHNT, YYREEE (reference sequence). In DNA form, the CDR3 reads TGTGCCAGCAGCTTGGGGGGGCCGACTTTCGGAAACACCATATATTTT. Protein sequence: CASSLGGPTFGNTIYF.

CDR3: CASSGLAGRDEQFF. The CDR3 DNA follows: TGTGCCAGCAGCGGGCTAGCGGGACGGGATGAGCAGTTCTTC. The rearrangement uses TRBV7-2 and TRBJ2-6; 9 bases agree with TRBD2. The DNA matches TRBJ2-1 better at its end, which makes the J call doubtful. Germline assignment: CDR1 SGHTA and CDR2 FQGNSA. This CDR3 region has 14 residues.

This clonotype was recorded a few times. CDR3 coding DNA: TGTGCCAGCAGCCTGACAGGGGACGGGGAGACCCAGTACTTC. Amino acids: CASSLTGDGETQYF. The chain links TRBV7-3 to TRBJ2-5; TRBD1 agrees at 8 bases. J lost 5 bases, V lost 5 bases, and 7 bases had no gene match. Germline CDR1 is SGHTA and CDR2 is FQGTGA. This CDR3 has 14 residues.

This clonotype came up many times. This chain joins TRBV5-5 and TRBJ1-4; TRBD1 matches at 10 bases. The CDR3 totals 18 residues. Germline CDR1 SGHKS, CDR2 YYEKEE (reference sequence). V trimming: 2 bases; J trimming: 8 bases; junction bases outside the gene matches: 15. CDR3 region: CASSFFPGQGRREEKLFF. CDR3 nucleotide sequence: TGTGCCAGCAGCTTTTTCCCGGGACAGGGGCGGAGGGAGGAAAAACTGTTTTTT.

This clonotype was seen more than once but under ten times. The J gene is TRBJ2-4, the V gene TRBV24-1; unclear D gene. This CDR3 spans 13 amino acids. CDR1 and CDR2 (germline): KGHDR, SFDVKD. Trimming shortened V by 6 bases and J by 0 bases, and 5 bases separated the two germline ends. For the CDR3, the DNA is TGTGCCACCAGTAGTCTAGCCAAAAACATTCAGTACTTC. Amino acids: CATSSLAKNIQYF.

The chain carries TRBV12-3 or TRBV12-4 and TRBJ2-2, with a tentative D call TRBD1 (6 bases). Deletions cut 6 bases from V and 5 bases from J, with 10 bases between. The CDR3 contains 13 residues. The CDR3 spells CASRVRGTGELFF. Here the CDR3 DNA reads TGTGCCAGCAGGGTGAGGGGGACCGGGGAGCTGTTTTTT.

The genes are TRBV7-8 and TRBJ2-1; 9 nucleotides agree with TRBD1. The J call is doubtful: the DNA matches TRBJ2-7 better. Germline V gives CDR1 SGHVS, CDR2 FQNEAQ. The CDR3 has 16 amino acids. The CDR3 bases are TGTGCCAGCAGACCCCGAACAGGGGGCTCCTACAATGAGCAGTACTTC. It yields the protein CASRPRTGGSYNEQYF.

The V call is TRBV7-4, the J call TRBJ1-4; no firm D call. The CDR3 totals 14 residues. Germline V gene sequence: CDR1 SGHVT, CDR2 SQSDAQ. The V and J ends lost 6 bases and 1 base respectively, with 9 bases between them. The CDR3 sequence is CASRDPLTNEKLFF. The CDR3 coding sequence is TGTGCCAGCAGGGATCCCTTAACTAATGAAAAACTGTTTTTT.

This clonotype was picked up one time. The chain has TRBV12-3 or TRBV12-4 and TRBJ2-3; TRBD2 matches at 7 bases. V lost 8 bases and J lost 1; bases outside the gene matches: 9. The CDR3 consists of 15 residues. The CDR3 spells CASGWGLLGTDTQYF. CDR3 DNA sequence: TGTGCCAGCGGCTGGGGACTATTGGGCACAGATACGCAGTATTTT.

CDR3 residues: CASSRGLAGGIYEQFF. The CDR3 region has the DNA TGCGCCAGCAGCCGAGGACTAGCGGGGGGCATCTATGAGCAGTTCTTC. The rearrangement joins TRBV5-1 to TRBJ2-1; 14 bases align to TRBD2. The CDR3 is 16 amino acids. Looked up from germline, CDR1 is SGHRS and CDR2 is YFSETQ. J was trimmed by 8 bases and V by 4 bases; bases with no gene match: 8.

V gene TRBV7-2 combines with J gene TRBJ1-5; weak D call: TRBD1 (6 bases). V gave up 1 base and J gave up 2 bases, with 21 bases separating them. This CDR3 region has 19 residues. Germline values: CDR1 SGHTA, CDR2 FQGNSA. The DNA of the CDR3 is TGTGCCAGCAGCTTAGGACGCTGGGCGGGGGCGCGAGGCAATCAGCCCCAGCATTTT. This encodes CASSLGRWAGARGNQPQHF.

Of note for this clonotype: A junction boundary mismatches the germline segment, possibly from a read error. The V and J genes are TRBV5-3 and TRBJ2-5, with 8 bases fitting TRBD1. The J call may be in error: the DNA end matches TRBJ2-7 better. TRBV5-3 qualifies as an ORF whose function is uncertain. This CDR3 has 15 residues. CDR3 region: CASSSKTQGAYEQYF. CDR3 nucleotide sequence: TGTGCCAGCAGCTCTAAGACACAGGGGGCCTACGAGCAGTACTTC.

The genes are TRBV9 and TRBJ2-5; D is perhaps TRBD2 (5 bases). The J call may be in error: the DNA end matches TRBJ2-7 better. The CDR3 covers 14 residues. Germline V CDR1 and CDR2: SGDLS, YYNGEE. The CDR3 DNA reads TGTGCCAGCAGCGTAGCTCAACGTGGGAGCGAGCAGTACTTC. This sequence encodes CASSVAQRGSEQYF.

The rearrangement joins TRBV12-5 to TRBJ2-1; TRBD2 might be the D (6 bases). The tail of the sequence fits TRBJ2-5 better, so the J call may be wrong. The CDR3 sequence is 13 residues long. Germline-derived CDR1 and CDR2 are LGHNT and FRNRAP. The CDR3 DNA sequence: TGTGCTAGTCGAGGGACTTTACAAGAGACCCAGTACTTC. This gives the protein CASRGTLQETQYF.

Worth noting for this clonotype: Its ends do not fully match the called genes, so a read error is possible. The chain recombines TRBV12-3 or TRBV12-4 with TRBJ2-4; D possibly corresponds to TRBD1 (6 bases). CDR3 size: 13 residues. DNA for the CDR3: TGTGCCAGCAACTCCTTTTTGACAGGTCCGGCGTTCTTC. Its protein is CASNSFLTGPAFF.

In its sample, this clonotype was seen once. No conserved phenylalanine or tryptophan is present at the end of the CDR3, so a read error is the likely explanation. Because the CDR3's place on the DNA is in doubt, the DNA is left out and the CDR3 is given as listed by TCRdb. The V call is TRBV6-4, the J call TRBJ2-7. Counting both end residues, the CDR3 totals 14 amino acids. Germline lookup yields CDR1 MRHNA and CDR2 SNTAGT. CDR3 protein: CASRSSYNEQFFGS.

This chain uses TRBV7-9 with TRBJ1-1; D is unclear. Deletions cut 5 bases from V and 5 bases from J, with 15 bases between. Germline loops: CDR1 SEHNR, CDR2 FQNEAQ (reference sequence). There are 14 residues in the CDR3. The CDR3 sequence is CASSPEALTTEAFF. The CDR3 region has the DNA TGTGCCAGCAGCCCTGAGGCACTAACGACTGAAGCTTTCTTT.

This clonotype was observed many times. The chain couples TRBV19 to TRBJ1-5; 7 bases fit TRBD1. This CDR3 spans 15 amino acids. V was clipped by 5 bases and J by 1 base; unmatched bases: 5. CDR1 LNHDA and CDR2 SQIVND come from the germline V gene (reference sequence). CDR3 amino acids: CASSAGQISNQPQHF. In nucleotides, the CDR3 is TGTGCCAGTAGTGCGGGACAGATAAGCAATCAGCCCCAGCATTTT. Full variable domain (rest looked up from reference TRBV19 and TRBJ1-5): DGGITQSPKYLFRKEGQNVTLSCEQNLNHDAMYWYRQDPGQGLRLIYYSQIVNDFQKGDIAEGYSVSREKKESFPLTVTSAQKNPTAFYLCASSAGQISNQPQHFGDGTRLSIL.

This clonotype has a count of ten or more. The V call is TRBV24-1, the J call TRBJ2-3; the D gene could be TRBD1 or TRBD2 (5 bases each). This CDR3 contains 19 residues. From germline, CDR1 is KGHDR and CDR2 SFDVKD. V lost 3 bases and J lost 0, with 21 bases in between. The CDR3 is CATSDARGGLGPSTDTQYF. The CDR3 DNA is TGTGCCACCAGTGATGCTAGGGGTGGACTGGGTCCGAGCACAGATACGCAGTATTTT.